This T cell receptor beta chain is from a study of neoadjuvant anti-PD-1 for oral cavity cancer. Sequenced by immunoSEQ multiplex PCR; TCRdb stores in-frame clones only, minus some. This sample has 12,000 to 15,000 clones, with around 70% found just once. V gave up 4 bases and J gave up 4 bases; unmatched junction bases: 5. The CDR3 is 14 residues long. Germline V gene sequence: CDR1 SGHRS, CDR2 YFSETQ. This TCR derives from a person aged 35-79 years with oral cavity squamous cell carcinoma. The chain combines TRBV5-1 with TRBJ2-7; 10 bases fit TRBD2. This sample comprised PBMCs, obtained before nivolumab (anti-PD-1) treatment. Here the CDR3 DNA reads TGCGCCAGCAGCCCCCCGGGACTAGCGTACGAGCAGTACTTC. This encodes CASSPPGLAYEQYF.